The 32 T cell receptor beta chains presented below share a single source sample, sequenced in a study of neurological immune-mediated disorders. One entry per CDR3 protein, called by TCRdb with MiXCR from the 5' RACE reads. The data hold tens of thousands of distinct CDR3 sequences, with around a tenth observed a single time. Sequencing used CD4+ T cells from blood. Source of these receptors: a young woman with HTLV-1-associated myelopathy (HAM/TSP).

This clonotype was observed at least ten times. The chain's CDR3 is CSATRWYNQPQHF. The CDR3 bases are TGCAGTGCTACTAGGTGGTACAATCAGCCCCAGCATTTT. This rearrangement joins TRBV20-1 to TRBJ1-5, with D unresolved. The CDR3 is 13 residues long. The ends were cut back, 4 bases at V and 3 bases at J, with 10 bases in the middle. CDR1 is DFQATT and CDR2 is SNEGSKA in the germline V gene (reference sequence).

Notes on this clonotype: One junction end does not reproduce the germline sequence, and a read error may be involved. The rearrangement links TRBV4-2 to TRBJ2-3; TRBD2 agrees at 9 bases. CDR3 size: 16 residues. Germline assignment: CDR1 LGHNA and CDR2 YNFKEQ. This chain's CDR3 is CDSSQASGGQTDTQYF. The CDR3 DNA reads TGTGACAGCAGCCAAGCCAGCGGGGGGCAGACAGATACGCAGTATTTT.

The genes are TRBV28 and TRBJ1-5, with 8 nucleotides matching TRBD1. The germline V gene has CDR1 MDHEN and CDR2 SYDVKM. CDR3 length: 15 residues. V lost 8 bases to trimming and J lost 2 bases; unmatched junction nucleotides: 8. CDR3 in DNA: TGTGCCAGCGTGACAGGGGCGGAGGGCAATCAGCCCCAGCATTTT. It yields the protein CASVTGAEGNQPQHF.

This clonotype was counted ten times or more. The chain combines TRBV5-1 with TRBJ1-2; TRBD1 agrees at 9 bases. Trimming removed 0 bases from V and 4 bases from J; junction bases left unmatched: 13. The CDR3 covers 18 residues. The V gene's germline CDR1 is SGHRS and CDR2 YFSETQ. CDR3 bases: TGCGCCAGCAGCTTGGCTGCGGACAGGGGCCGTACGGCCTATGGCTACACCTTC. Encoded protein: CASSLAADRGRTAYGYTF.

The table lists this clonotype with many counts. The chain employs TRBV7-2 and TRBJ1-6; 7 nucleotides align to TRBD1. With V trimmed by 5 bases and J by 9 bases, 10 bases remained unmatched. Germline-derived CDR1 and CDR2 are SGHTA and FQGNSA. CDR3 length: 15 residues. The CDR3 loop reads CASSPQGGKGSPLHF. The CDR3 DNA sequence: TGTGCCAGCAGCCCTCAGGGGGGTAAGGGTTCACCCCTCCACTTT.

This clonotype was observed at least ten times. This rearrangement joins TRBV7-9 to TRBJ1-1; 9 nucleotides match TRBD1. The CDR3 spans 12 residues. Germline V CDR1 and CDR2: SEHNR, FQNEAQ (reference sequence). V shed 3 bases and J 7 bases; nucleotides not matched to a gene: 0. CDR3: CASSLTGGEAFF. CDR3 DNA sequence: TGTGCCAGCAGCTTGACAGGGGGTGAAGCTTTCTTT.

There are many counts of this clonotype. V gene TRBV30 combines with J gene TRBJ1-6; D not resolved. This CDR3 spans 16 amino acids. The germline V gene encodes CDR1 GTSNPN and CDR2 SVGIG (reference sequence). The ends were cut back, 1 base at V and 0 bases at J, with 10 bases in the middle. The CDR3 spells CAWSAVPSSYNSPLHF. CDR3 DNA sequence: TGTGCCTGGAGTGCCGTGCCGAGCTCCTATAATTCACCCCTCCACTTT.

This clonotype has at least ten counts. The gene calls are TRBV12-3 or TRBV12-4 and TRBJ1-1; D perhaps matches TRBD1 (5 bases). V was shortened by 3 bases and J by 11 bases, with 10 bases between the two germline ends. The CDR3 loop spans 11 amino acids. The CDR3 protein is CASSFNGGAFF. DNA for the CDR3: TGTGCCAGCAGTTTTAATGGGGGGGCTTTCTTT.

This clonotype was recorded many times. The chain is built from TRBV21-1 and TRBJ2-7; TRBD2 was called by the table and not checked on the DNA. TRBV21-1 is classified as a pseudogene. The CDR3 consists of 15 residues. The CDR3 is CASRTSGSQRGEQYF. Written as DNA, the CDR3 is TGTGCCAGCAGGACTAGCGGGTCCCAACGGGGCGAGCAGTACTTC.

This CDR3 is CASRRSGTEETQYF. The CDR3 DNA reads as TGCGCCAGCAGACGGAGCGGGACCGAAGAGACCCAGTACTTC. V and J are TRBV5-1 and TRBJ2-5; 7 positions match TRBD2. The CDR3 extends over 14 amino acids. Germline V gene sequence: CDR1 SGHRS, CDR2 YFSETQ. The ends lost 5 bases at V and 3 bases at J; junction bases unmatched: 7.

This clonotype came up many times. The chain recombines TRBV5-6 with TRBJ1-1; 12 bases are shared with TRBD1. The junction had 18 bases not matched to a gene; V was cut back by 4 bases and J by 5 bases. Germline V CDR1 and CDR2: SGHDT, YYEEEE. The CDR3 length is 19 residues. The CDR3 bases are TGTGCCAGCAGCCTATACGTCACCGGGACAGGGGGCTTGGGGACTGAAGCTTTCTTT. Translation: CASSLYVTGTGGLGTEAFF.

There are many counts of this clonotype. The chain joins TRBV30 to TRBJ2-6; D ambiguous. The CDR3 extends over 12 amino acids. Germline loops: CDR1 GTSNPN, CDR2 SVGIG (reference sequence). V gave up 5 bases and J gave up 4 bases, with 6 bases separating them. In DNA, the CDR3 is TGTGCCTGGGGTATCGGGGCCAACGTCCTGACTTTC. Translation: CAWGIGANVLTF.

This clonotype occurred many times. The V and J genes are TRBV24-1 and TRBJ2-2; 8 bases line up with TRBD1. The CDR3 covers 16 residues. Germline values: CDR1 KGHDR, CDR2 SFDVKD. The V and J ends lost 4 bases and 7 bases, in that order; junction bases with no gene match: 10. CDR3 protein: CATSDPVQGAGGELFF. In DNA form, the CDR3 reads TGTGCCACCAGTGACCCAGTCCAGGGGGCTGGCGGGGAGCTGTTTTTT.

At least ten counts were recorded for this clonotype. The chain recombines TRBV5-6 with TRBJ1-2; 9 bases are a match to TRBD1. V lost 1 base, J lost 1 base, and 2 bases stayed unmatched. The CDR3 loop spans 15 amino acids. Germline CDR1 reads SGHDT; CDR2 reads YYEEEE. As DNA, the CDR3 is TGTGCCAGCAGCTTGTTGACAGGGGGTAACTATGGCTACACCTTC. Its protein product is CASSLLTGGNYGYTF.

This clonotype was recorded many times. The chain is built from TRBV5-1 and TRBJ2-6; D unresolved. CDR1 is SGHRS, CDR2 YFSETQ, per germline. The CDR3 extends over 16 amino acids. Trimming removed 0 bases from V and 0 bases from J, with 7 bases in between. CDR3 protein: CASSLESRSGANVLTF. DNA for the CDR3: TGCGCCAGCAGCTTGGAGAGCCGCTCTGGGGCCAACGTCCTGACTTTC.

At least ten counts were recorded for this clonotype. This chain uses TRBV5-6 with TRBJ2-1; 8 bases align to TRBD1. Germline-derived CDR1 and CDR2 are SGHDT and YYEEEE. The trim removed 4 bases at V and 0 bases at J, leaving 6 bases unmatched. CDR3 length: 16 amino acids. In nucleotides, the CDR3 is TGTGCCAGCAGCCCCGGGACAGGCGACTCCTACAATGAGCAGTTCTTC. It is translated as CASSPGTGDSYNEQFF.

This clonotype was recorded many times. This CDR3 is CASSPMAGPNYGYTF. The CDR3, as DNA: TGTGCCAGCAGCCCTATGGCAGGGCCTAACTATGGCTACACCTTC. The chain uses TRBV6-1 and TRBJ1-2; possible D gene TRBD1, 5 bases. This CDR3 is 15 amino acids long. V dropped 6 bases and J dropped 0 bases, with 14 bases sitting between them. The germline gives CDR1 MNHNS, CDR2 SASEGT.

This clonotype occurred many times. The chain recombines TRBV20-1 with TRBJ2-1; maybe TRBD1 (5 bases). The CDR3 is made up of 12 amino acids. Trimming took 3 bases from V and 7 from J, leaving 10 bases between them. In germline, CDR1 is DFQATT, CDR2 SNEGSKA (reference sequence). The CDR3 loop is CSASRDRNEQFF. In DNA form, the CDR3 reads TGCAGTGCTAGCAGGGATCGGAATGAGCAGTTCTTC.

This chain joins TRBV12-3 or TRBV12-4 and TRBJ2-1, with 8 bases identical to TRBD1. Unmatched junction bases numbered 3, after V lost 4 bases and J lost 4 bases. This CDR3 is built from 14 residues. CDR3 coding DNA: TGTGCCAGCAGTTCCCGGGACAGGTACAATGAGCAGTTCTTC. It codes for CASSSRDRYNEQFF.

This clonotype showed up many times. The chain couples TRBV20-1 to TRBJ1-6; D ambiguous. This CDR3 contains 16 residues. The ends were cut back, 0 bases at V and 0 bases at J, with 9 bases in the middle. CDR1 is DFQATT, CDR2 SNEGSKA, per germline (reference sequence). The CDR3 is CSAREKYSSYNSPLHF. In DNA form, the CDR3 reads TGCAGTGCTAGAGAAAAATACAGCTCCTATAATTCACCCCTCCACTTT.

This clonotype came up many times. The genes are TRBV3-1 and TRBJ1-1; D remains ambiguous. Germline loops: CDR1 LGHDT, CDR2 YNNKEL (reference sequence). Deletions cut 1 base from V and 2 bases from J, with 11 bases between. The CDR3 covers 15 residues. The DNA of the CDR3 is TGTGCCAGCAGCCAAGGGATGATGGAAAACACTGAAGCTTTCTTT. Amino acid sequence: CASSQGMMENTEAFF.

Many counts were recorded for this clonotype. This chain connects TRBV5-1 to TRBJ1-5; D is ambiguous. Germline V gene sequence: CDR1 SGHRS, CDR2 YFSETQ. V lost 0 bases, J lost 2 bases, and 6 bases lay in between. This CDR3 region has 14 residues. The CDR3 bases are TGCGCCAGCAGCTTGGACGGTCGCAATCAGCCCCAGCATTTT. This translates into CASSLDGRNQPQHF.

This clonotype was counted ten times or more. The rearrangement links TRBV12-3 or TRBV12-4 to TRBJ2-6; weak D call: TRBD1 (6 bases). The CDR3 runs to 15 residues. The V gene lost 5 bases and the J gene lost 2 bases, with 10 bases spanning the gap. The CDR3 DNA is TGTGCCAGCAGTCCGCACAGGGCTGGGGCCAACGTCCTGACTTTC. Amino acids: CASSPHRAGANVLTF.

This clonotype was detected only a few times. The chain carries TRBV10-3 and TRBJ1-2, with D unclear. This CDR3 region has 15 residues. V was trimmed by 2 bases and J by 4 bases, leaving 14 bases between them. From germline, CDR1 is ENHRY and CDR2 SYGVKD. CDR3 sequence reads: CAISEKEESFYGYTF. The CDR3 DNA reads TGTGCCATCAGTGAGAAAGAGGAATCCTTCTATGGCTACACCTTC.

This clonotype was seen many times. DNA of the CDR3: TGTGCCAGCAGTGGGGTAGCTCCGAACACCGGGGAGCTGTTTTTT. It is translated as CASSGVAPNTGELFF. The genes are TRBV2 and TRBJ2-2; D not resolved. Germline CDR1 SNHLY, CDR2 FYNNEI. V shed 4 bases and J shed 0 bases, with 9 bases lying between them. This CDR3 has 15 residues.

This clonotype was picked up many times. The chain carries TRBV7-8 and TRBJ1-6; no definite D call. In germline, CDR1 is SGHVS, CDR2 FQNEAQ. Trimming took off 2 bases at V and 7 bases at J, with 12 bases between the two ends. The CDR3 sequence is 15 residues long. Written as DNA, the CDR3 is TGTGCCAGCAGCTTACGCCGGGCAGAAAATTCACCCCTCCACTTT. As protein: CASSLRRAENSPLHF. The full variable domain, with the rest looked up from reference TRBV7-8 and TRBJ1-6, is GAGVSQSPRYKVAKRGQDVALRCDPISGHVSLFWYQQALGQGPEFLTYFQNEAQLDKSGLPSDRFFAERPEGSVSTLKIQRTQQEDSAVYLCASSLRRAENSPLHFGNGTRLTVT.

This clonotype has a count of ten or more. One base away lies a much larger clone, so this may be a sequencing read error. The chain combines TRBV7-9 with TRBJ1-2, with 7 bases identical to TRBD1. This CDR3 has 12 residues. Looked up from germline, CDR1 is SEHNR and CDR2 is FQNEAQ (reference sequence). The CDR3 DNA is TGTACCAGCAGCTTGACAGGGATTGGCTACACCTTC. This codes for CTSSLTGIGYTF. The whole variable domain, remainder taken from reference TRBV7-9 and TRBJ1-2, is DTGVSQNPRHKITKRGQNVTFRCDPISEHNRLYWYRQTLGQGPEFLTYFQNEAQLEKSRLLSDRFSAERPKGSFSTLEIQRTEQGDSAMYLCTSSLTGIGYTFGSGTRLTVV.

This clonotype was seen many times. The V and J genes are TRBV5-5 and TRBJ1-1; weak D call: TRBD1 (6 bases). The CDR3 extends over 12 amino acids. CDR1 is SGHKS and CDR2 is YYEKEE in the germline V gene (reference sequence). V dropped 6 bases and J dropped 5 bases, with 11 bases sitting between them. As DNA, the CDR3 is TGTGCCAGCACAGGGGATCGGACTGAAGCTTTCTTT. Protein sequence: CASTGDRTEAFF.

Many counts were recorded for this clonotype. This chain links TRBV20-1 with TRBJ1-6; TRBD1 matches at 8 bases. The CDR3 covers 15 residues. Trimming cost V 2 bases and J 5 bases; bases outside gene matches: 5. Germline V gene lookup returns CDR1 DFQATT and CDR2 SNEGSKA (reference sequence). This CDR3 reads CSARWRQGNNSPLHF. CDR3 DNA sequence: TGCAGTGCTAGATGGCGACAGGGGAATAATTCACCCCTCCACTTT.

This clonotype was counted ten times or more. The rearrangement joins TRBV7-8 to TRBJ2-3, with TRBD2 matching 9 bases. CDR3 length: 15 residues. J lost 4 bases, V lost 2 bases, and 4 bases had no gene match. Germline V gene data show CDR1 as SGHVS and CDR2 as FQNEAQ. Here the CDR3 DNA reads TGTGCCAGCAGCTTACGCGGGGGGGTTTCAGATACGCAGTATTTT. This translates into CASSLRGGVSDTQYF.

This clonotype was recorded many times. CDR3 in amino acids: CASSLWASFSTDTQYF. The CDR3, as DNA: TGTGCCAGCAGCTTATGGGCCAGTTTTTCCACAGATACGCAGTATTTT. The V gene is TRBV7-9, the J gene TRBJ2-3, with D unclear. This CDR3 has 16 residues. Trimming pared 2 bases from V and 2 bases from J, leaving 14 bases between. Germline CDR1 SEHNR, CDR2 FQNEAQ (reference sequence).

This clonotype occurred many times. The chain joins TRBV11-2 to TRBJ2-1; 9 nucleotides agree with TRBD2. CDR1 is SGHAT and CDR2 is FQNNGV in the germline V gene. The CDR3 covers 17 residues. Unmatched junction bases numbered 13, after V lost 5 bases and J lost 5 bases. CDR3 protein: CASSLLLLASGDNEQFF. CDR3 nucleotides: TGTGCCAGCAGCCTCCTCCTACTCGCTAGCGGGGACAATGAGCAGTTCTTC.